This TCR beta chain came from a study of blood T cells in healthy people across ages. Looking at the study overall: Capture via template switching afforded approximately one barcoded beta molecule per two T cells.

Notes on the study in general: The diversity estimates, figures obtained from one million T cells, were considered underestimates. There was a strong correlation between TCR beta diversity and naive T cell percentage.

With respect to this clonotype: Its specificity is not known.

This CDR3 has 19 residues. V was clipped by 0 bases and J by 2 bases; unmatched bases: 13. The germline CDR1 and CDR2 sequences are SEHNR and FQNEAQ (reference sequence). A second PCR, run for about 7 to 11 cycles, used a sample-barcoded 5' primer plus a J-beta primer mix. TCRdb re-derived calls from the 5' RACE reads in MiXCR, one entry per CDR3 protein. The sample records around 2 million distinct CDR3 sequences, roughly two fifths being singletons. Material for sequencing was blood. This sequence originates from a human donor in good health. The V gene is TRBV7-9, the J gene TRBJ2-3; 8 bases fit TRBD2. The CDR3 loop reads CASSLAQGSGELLTDTQYF. CDR3 nucleotides: TGTGCCAGCAGCTTAGCGCAAGGTAGCGGGGAGCTGCTCACAGATACGCAGTATTTT. The variable domain in full, with the rest retrieved from reference TRBV7-9 and TRBJ2-3, is DTGVSQNPRHKITKRGQNVTFRCDPISEHNRLYWYRQTLGQGPEFLTYFQNEAQLEKSRLLSDRFSAERPKGSFSTLEIQRTEQGDSAMYLCASSLAQGSGELLTDTQYFGPGTRLTVL.